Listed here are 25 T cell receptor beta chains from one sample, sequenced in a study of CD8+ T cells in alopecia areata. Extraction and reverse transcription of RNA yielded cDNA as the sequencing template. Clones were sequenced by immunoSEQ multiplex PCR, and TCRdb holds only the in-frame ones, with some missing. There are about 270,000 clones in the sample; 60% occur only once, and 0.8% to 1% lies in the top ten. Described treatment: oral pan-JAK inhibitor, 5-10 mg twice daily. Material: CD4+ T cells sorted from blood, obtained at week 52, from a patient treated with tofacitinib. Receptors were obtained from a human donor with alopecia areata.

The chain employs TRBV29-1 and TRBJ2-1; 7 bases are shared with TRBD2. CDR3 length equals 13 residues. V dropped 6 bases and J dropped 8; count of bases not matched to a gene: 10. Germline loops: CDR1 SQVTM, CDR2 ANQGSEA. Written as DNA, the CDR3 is TGCAGCGTGTTGGGTCGGGGGGTGGATGAGCAGTTCTTC. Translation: CSVLGRGVDEQFF.

CDR3 sequence: CASSSSSTGVQETQYF. As DNA, the CDR3 is TGTGCCAGCAGCTCCTCCTCGACAGGGGTCCAAGAGACCCAGTACTTC. The V call is TRBV7-2, the J call TRBJ2-5; TRBD1 matches 8 bases. The J segment lost 1 base and the V segment lost 4 bases, leaving 8 bases of the junction unmatched. CDR1 and CDR2 from the germline V gene are SGHTA and FQGNSA. This CDR3 contains 16 residues.

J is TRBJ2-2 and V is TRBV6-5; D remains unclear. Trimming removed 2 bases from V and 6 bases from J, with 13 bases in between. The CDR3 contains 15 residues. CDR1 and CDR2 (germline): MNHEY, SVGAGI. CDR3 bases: TGTGCCAGCAGTTACCCGTCTGGCCGACCCGGGGAGCTGTTTTTT. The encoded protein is CASSYPSGRPGELFF.

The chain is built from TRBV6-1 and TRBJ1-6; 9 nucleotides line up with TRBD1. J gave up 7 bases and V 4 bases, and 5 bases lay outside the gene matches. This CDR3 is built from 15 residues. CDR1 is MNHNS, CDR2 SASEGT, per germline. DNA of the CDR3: TGTGCCAGCAGTGTTACAGGGGGCCAGAATTCACCCCTCCACTTT. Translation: CASSVTGGQNSPLHF.

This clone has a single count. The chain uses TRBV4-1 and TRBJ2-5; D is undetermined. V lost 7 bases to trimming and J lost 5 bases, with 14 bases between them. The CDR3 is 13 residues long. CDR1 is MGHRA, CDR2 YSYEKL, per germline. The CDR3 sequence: CASKDPDAETQYF. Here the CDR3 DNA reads TGCGCCAGCAAGGATCCAGACGCGGAGACCCAGTACTTC.

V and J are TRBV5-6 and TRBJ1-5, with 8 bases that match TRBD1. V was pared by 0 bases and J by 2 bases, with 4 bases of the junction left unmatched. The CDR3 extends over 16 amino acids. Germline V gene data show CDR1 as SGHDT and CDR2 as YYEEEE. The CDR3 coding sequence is TGTGCCAGCAGCTTGGCCAGGGGGCAGGGCAATCAGCCCCAGCATTTT. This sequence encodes CASSLARGQGNQPQHF.

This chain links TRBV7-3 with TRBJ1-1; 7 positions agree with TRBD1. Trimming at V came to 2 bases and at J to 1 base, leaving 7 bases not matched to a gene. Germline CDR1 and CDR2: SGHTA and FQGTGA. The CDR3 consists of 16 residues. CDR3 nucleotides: TGTGCCAGCAGCTTACTAGGGGGCGGACCGAACACTGAAGCTTTCTTT. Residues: CASSLLGGGPNTEAFF.

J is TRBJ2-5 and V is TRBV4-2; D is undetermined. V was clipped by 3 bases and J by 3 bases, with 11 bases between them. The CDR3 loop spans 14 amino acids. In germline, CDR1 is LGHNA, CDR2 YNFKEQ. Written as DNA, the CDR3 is TGTGCCAGCAGCCACTCTTTTGGCGAAGAGACCCAGTACTTC. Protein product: CASSHSFGEETQYF.

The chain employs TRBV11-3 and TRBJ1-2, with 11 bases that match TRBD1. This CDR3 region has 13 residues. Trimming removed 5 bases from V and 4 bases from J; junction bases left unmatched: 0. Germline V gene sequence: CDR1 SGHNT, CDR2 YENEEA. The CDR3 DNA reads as TGTGCCAGCAGCGGGACAGGGGGCTATGGCTACACCTTC. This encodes CASSGTGGYGYTF.

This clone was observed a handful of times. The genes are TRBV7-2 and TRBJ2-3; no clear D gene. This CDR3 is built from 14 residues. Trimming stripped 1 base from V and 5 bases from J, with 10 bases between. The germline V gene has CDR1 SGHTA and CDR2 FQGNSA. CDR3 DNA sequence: TGTGCCAGCAGCTTAGATCGCTCTCGAGATACGCAGTATTTT. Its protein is CASSLDRSRDTQYF.

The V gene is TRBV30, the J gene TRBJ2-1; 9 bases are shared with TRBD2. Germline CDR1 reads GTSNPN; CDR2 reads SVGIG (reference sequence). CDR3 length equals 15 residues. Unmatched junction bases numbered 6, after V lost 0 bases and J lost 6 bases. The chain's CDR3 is CAWSVRGGAFNEQFF. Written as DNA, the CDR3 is TGTGCCTGGAGTGTACGCGGGGGGGCCTTCAATGAGCAGTTCTTC.

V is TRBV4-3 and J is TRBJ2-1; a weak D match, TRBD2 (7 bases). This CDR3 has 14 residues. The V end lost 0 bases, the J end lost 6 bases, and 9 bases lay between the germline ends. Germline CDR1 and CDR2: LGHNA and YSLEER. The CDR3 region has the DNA TGCGCCAGCAGCCAAGAGGGGGGGCCCAATGAGCAGTTCTTC. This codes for CASSQEGGPNEQFF.

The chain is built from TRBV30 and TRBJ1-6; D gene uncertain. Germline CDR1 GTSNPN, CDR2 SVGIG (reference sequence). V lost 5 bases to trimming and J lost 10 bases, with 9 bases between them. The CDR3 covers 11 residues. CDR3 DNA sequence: TGTGCCTGGCAGAGCGGGTCACCCCTCCACTTT. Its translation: CAWQSGSPLHF.

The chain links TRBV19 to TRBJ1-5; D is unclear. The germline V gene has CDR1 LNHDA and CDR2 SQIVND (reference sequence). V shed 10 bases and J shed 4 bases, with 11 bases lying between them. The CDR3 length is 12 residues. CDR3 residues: CATGQGNQPQHF. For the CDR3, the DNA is TGTGCCACTGGTCAAGGTAATCAGCCCCAGCATTTT.

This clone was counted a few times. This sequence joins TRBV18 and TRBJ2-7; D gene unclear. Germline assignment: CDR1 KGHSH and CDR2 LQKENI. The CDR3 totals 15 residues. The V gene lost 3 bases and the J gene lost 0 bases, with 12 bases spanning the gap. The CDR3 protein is CASSPSQVSSYEQYF. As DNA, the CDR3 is TGTGCCAGCTCACCTAGTCAGGTCAGCTCCTACGAGCAGTACTTC.

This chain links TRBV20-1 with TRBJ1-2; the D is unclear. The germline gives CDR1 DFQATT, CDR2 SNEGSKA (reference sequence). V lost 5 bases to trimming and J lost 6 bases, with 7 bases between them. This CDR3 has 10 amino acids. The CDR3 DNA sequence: TGCAGTGCTGGAAGTAATGGCTACACCTTC. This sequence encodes CSAGSNGYTF.

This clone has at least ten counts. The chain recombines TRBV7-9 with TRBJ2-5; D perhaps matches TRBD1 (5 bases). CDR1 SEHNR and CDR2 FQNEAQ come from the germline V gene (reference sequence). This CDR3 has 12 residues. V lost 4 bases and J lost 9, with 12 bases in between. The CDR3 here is CASSSQGEAQYF. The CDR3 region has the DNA TGTGCCAGCAGCTCTCAGGGTGAGGCCCAGTACTTC.

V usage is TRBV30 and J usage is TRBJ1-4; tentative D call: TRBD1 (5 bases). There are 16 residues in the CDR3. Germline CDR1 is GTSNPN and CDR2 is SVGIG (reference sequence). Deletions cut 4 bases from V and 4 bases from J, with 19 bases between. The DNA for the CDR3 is TGTGCCTGGATGGGGCCCGACCATGAGGGTAATGAAAAACTGTTTTTT. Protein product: CAWMGPDHEGNEKLFF.

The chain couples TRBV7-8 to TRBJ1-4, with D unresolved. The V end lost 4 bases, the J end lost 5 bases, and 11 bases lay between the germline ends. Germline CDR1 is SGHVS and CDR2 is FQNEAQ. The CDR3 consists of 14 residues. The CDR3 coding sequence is TGTGCCAGCAGCTCCGGGCCGACGAATGAAAAACTGTTTTTT. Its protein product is CASSSGPTNEKLFF.

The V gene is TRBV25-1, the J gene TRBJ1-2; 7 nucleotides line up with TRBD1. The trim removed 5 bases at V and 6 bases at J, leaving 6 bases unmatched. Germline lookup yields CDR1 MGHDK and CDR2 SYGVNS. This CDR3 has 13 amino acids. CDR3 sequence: CASSPRTGDGYTF. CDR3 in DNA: TGTGCCAGCAGTCCCCGGACAGGTGATGGCTACACCTTC.

CDR3 nucleotides: TGCGCCAGCAGCCAAGGGGGGACAACTAATGAAAAACTGTTTTTT. Protein sequence: CASSQGGTTNEKLFF. The V gene is TRBV4-1, the J gene TRBJ1-4, with D maybe TRBD1 (5 bases). The CDR3 extends over 15 amino acids. Germline CDR1 MGHRA, CDR2 YSYEKL. Trimming removed 1 base at V and 0 bases at J, with 6 bases between.

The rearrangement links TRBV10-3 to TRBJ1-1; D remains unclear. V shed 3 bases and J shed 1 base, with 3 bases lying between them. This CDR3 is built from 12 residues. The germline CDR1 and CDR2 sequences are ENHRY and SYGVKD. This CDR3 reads CAISDSNTEAFF. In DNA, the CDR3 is TGTGCCATCAGTGATTCGAACACTGAAGCTTTCTTT.

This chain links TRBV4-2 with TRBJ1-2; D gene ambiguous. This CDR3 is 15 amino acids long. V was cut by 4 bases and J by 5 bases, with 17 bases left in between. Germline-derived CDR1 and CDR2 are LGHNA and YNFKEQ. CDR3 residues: CASSPAGGIYYGYTF. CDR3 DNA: TGTGCCAGCAGCCCAGCCGGAGGAATCTATTATGGCTACACCTTC.

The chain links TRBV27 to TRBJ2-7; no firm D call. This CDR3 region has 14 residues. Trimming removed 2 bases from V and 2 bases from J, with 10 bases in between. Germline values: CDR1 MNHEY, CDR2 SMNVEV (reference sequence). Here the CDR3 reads CASSLISEPYEQYF. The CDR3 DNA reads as TGTGCCAGCAGTTTAATTTCAGAGCCCTACGAGCAGTACTTC.

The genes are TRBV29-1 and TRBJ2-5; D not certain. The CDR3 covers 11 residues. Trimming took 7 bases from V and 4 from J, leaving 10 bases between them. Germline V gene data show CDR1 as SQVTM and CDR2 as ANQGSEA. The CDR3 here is CSGAGSETQYF. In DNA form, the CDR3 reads TGCAGCGGAGCAGGTTCAGAGACCCAGTACTTC.